These 13 T cell receptor beta chains came from one sample sequenced in a study of vaccination and CD4 T cells after COVID-19. The Oncomine TCR Beta short-read assay was applied to DNA of cultured CD4+ T cells. TCRdb re-analysed the PCR reads in MiXCR, keeping a single row per CDR3 protein. Found here are 10,000 to 11,000 distinct CDR3 sequences, approximately 59% of them singletons; the top ten hold approximately 16%. Treatment given: roughly 11-day PBMC culture with coronavirus spike peptide pools or control peptides (ViraFEST assay). The antigens for these receptors are not known. Sequences were obtained from CD4+ T cells from blood, cultured in vitro. All receptors come from a human donor who had recovered from COVID-19.

The V call is TRBV6-2 or TRBV6-3, the J call TRBJ2-3; D is perhaps TRBD2 (6 bases). The V and J ends lost 6 bases and 2 bases respectively, with 15 bases between them. Germline V gives CDR1 MNHEY, CDR2 SVGEGT. This CDR3 spans 15 amino acids. CDR3 nucleotides: TGTGCCAGCAGGAGATTTAGCGGAAACACAGATACGCAGTATTTT. Amino acids: CASRRFSGNTDTQYF.

The rearrangement links TRBV19 to TRBJ1-4; 7 bases match TRBD1. In germline, CDR1 is LNHDA, CDR2 SQIVND (reference sequence). Trimming took 6 bases from V and 8 from J; bases not matched to a gene: 12. The CDR3 sequence is 15 residues long. As DNA, the CDR3 is TGTGCCAGTAGCGACGGAGGGGGCGAACGGGAAAAACTGTTTTTT. Its translation is CASSDGGGEREKLFF.

Only one count was recorded for this clonotype. This chain joins TRBV20-1 and TRBJ2-4; 13 nucleotides align to TRBD2. V was clipped by 7 bases and J by 9 bases; unmatched bases: 9. The CDR3 has 14 amino acids. Germline V gene data show CDR1 as DFQATT and CDR2 as SNEGSKA (reference sequence). CDR3 in DNA: TGCAGTGTGGAAGGGACTAGCGGGACATTCATTCAGTACTTC. Translating it yields CSVEGTSGTFIQYF.

The rearrangement joins TRBV6-1 to TRBJ1-5, with TRBD1 as a possible D gene (5 bases). The CDR3 is made up of 11 amino acids. Germline V CDR1 and CDR2: MNHNS, SASEGT. Trimming removed 9 bases at V and 5 bases at J, with 8 bases between. Written as DNA, the CDR3 is TGTGCCAGTAGGGACTATCAGCCCCAGCATTTT. It yields the protein CASRDYQPQHF.

The chain has TRBV2 and TRBJ1-1; 7 bases align to TRBD1. The CDR3 consists of 16 residues. The J segment lost 4 bases and the V segment lost 7 bases, leaving 15 bases of the junction unmatched. The germline CDR1 and CDR2 sequences are SNHLY and FYNNEI. This CDR3 is CASKGGGGAQSTEAFF. The CDR3 DNA follows: TGTGCCAGCAAGGGGGGAGGGGGCGCACAGTCCACTGAAGCTTTCTTT.

CDR3 in amino acids: CASSFFGAQSYEQYF. The DNA for the CDR3 is TGTGCCAGCAGTTTTTTCGGGGCTCAGTCCTACGAGCAGTACTTC. The chain joins TRBV12-3 or TRBV12-4 to TRBJ2-7, with D possibly being TRBD1 or TRBD2 (5 bases each). V lost 3 bases, J lost 1 base, and 13 bases lay in between. This CDR3 is 15 amino acids long.

The chain links TRBV6-1 to TRBJ2-3; TRBD1 matches 8 bases. The CDR3 is made up of 14 amino acids. Germline V gene sequence: CDR1 MNHNS, CDR2 SASEGT. Trimming removed 4 bases from V and 4 bases from J; junction bases left unmatched: 4. This CDR3 reads CASSGQTGADTQYF. The CDR3 DNA sequence: TGTGCCAGCAGTGGGCAGACAGGGGCAGATACGCAGTATTTT.

This clonotype has only a few counts. The rearrangement uses TRBV7-2 and TRBJ1-2; D is uncertain. Trimming cost V 1 base and J 4 bases, with 10 bases left between them. CDR1 SGHTA and CDR2 FQGNSA come from the germline V gene. This CDR3 has 14 residues. CDR3 DNA: TGTGCCAGCAGCTTAGATTTCAGCGGCTATGGCTACACCTTC. It is translated as CASSLDFSGYGYTF.

The chain joins TRBV7-2 to TRBJ1-2; D call uncertain. The CDR3 runs 14 residues. With 1 base removed from V and 5 bases from J, the gap between germline ends came to 11 bases. The V gene's germline CDR1 is SGHTA and CDR2 FQGNSA. The DNA of the CDR3 is TGTGCCAGCAGCTTAGTTGGGGTTGGGTATGGCTACACCTTC. Residues: CASSLVGVGYGYTF.

The rearrangement joins TRBV6-1 to TRBJ1-2; no reliable D call. Germline assignment: CDR1 MNHNS and CDR2 SASEGT. V was trimmed by 7 bases and J by 7 bases, leaving 16 bases between them. The CDR3 is 13 amino acids. In nucleotides, the CDR3 is TGTGCCAGCACCCCTAGCCTGGGAGGTGGCTACACCTTC. Amino acids: CASTPSLGGGYTF.

This rearrangement joins TRBV5-4 to TRBJ2-2; TRBD2 might be the D (5 bases). From germline, CDR1 is SGHNT and CDR2 YYREEE (reference sequence). The V end was cut by 0 bases, the J end by 4 bases, with 7 bases between. The CDR3 is made up of 14 amino acids. CDR3 region: CASSLEAGTGELFF. Here the CDR3 DNA reads TGTGCCAGCAGCTTGGAGGCGGGCACCGGGGAGCTGTTTTTT.

In its sample, this clonotype ranks as large. This chain joins TRBV19 and TRBJ1-3; D gene uncertain. The V end lost 8 bases, the J end lost 0 bases, and 20 bases lay between the germline ends. The CDR3 totals 17 residues. CDR1 is LNHDA, CDR2 SQIVND, per germline (reference sequence). The CDR3 loop reads CASRSLSGSSSGNTIYF. The CDR3 nucleotides read TGTGCCAGTCGATCACTCAGCGGGTCGAGCTCTGGAAACACCATATATTTT.

This clonotype appeared a few times. The chain employs TRBV11-2 and TRBJ2-3; D perhaps matches TRBD2 (5 bases). Trimming left V 4 bases short and J 0 bases short, with 8 bases between. CDR3 length: 14 residues. From germline, CDR1 is SGHAT and CDR2 FQNNGV. CDR3 sequence reads: CASSYTGSTDTQYF. CDR3 DNA: TGTGCCAGCAGCTACACGGGGAGCACAGATACGCAGTATTTT.